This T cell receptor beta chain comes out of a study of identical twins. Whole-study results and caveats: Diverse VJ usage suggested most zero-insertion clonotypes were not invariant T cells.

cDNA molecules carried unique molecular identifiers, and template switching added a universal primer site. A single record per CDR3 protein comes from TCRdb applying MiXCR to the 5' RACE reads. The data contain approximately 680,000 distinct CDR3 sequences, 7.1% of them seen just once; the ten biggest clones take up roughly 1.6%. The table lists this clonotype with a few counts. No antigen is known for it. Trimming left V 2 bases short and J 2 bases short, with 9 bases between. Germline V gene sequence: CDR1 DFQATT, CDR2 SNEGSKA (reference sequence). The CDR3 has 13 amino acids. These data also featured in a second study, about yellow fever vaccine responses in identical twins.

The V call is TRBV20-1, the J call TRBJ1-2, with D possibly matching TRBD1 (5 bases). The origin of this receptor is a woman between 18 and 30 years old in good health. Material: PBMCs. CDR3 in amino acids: CSARQGGNYGYTF. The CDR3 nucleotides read TGCAGTGCTAGACAGGGTGGGAACTATGGCTACACCTTC.